What follows is one T cell receptor beta chain and its context. The antigen remains unidentified. Libraries were prepared by immunoSEQ multiplex PCR; TCRdb keeps only in-frame clonotypes and omits some of them. In the table there are about 150,000 clones, approximately 88% of which are singletons. The data belong to a study of cytomegalovirus exposure and HLA in healthy donors. The donors were members of the roughly 120-subject validation cohort (separate from the approximately 670-subject first cohort). Germline V lookup: CDR1 LNHDA, CDR2 SQIVND (reference sequence). The V gene end was trimmed by 3 bases and the J gene end by 0 bases; junction bases not matched to a gene: 3. The CDR3 length is 15 residues. General observations from the study: It was approximately 150 TCR beta chains that were listed as cytomegalovirus-associated. A classifier reportedly called cytomegalovirus status with high sensitivity and specificity. First-cohort TCR clusters were later found to tend to co-occur in the 120 or so validation repertoires.

The chain combines TRBV19 with TRBJ2-7; 9 nucleotides agree with TRBD2. The clonotype was recovered from a woman aged 18-29 years in good health and CMV-seropositive. Sample: PBMCs. In nucleotides, the CDR3 is TGTGCCAGTAGTATTAGCGGGAGCCCCTCCTACGAGCAGTACTTC. The encoded protein is CASSISGSPSYEQYF.